These 26 T cell receptor beta chains were all obtained from the same sample, sequenced in a study of regulatory T cells in long-lasting Graves disease. CDR3 regions were amplified by Arm-PCR using iRepertoire HTBI primers to build TCR beta libraries. TCRdb independently ran MiXCR on the multiplex PCR reads; one entry per CDR3 protein. The sample includes 430,000 or so distinct CDR3 sequences, roughly 21% of them seen just once. Time point defined: persistent/refractory GD, antithyroid drugs over 5 years with positive TRAb. Making the TCR library involved RNA that had been extracted from PBMCs. The input for sequencing was peripheral blood mononuclear cells (PBMCs), taken when the disease was refractory, from a patient treated with antithyroid drugs. These receptors originate from a female donor with Graves disease.

This chain links TRBV5-8 with TRBJ1-2; the match to TRBD1 covers 7 bases. This CDR3 has 18 amino acids. The V segment lost 2 bases and the J segment 1 base; nucleotides outside the gene matches: 14. Germline V gene data show CDR1 as SGHTS and CDR2 as YDEGEE. Here the CDR3 reads CASSFLVRTGAHNYGYTF. CDR3 coding DNA: TGTGCCAGCAGCTTCTTAGTGCGAACAGGGGCGCATAACTATGGCTACACCTTC.

This chain uses TRBV14 with TRBJ2-7, with 8 bases matching TRBD1. This CDR3 comprises 17 residues. J lost 2 bases, V lost 2 bases, and 11 bases had no gene match. Germline V gene sequence: CDR1 SGHDN, CDR2 FVKESK. CDR3 in DNA: TGTGCCAGCAGCCAATGGTACTCGACAGGGGCACCCTACGAGCAGTACTTC. Encoded protein: CASSQWYSTGAPYEQYF.

This chain uses TRBV2 with TRBJ2-6; 7 bases line up with TRBD1. Germline CDR1 and CDR2: SNHLY and FYNNEI. This CDR3 has 14 residues. The DNA for the CDR3 is TGTGCTCCCAGGGGGAACCCTGGGGCCAACGTCCTGACTTTC. Protein: CAPRGNPGANVLTF.

The chain carries TRBV10-3 and TRBJ2-2, with D hard to call. The CDR3 extends over 16 amino acids. The germline gives CDR1 ENHRY, CDR2 SYGVKD. V lost 2 bases and J 1 base, leaving 11 bases between the germline ends. The CDR3 is CAISERISENTGELFF. CDR3 in DNA: TGTGCCATCAGTGAGAGGATTTCTGAGAACACCGGGGAGCTGTTTTTT.

This chain joins TRBV3-1 and TRBJ1-1; TRBD1 matches at 7 bases. The CDR3 loop spans 13 amino acids. Germline V gene lookup returns CDR1 LGHDT and CDR2 YNNKEL (reference sequence). Trimming cost V 3 bases and J 5 bases; bases outside gene matches: 3. The CDR3 sequence: CASSHEGATEAFF. The CDR3 bases are TGTGCCAGCAGCCATGAGGGGGCAACTGAAGCTTTCTTT.

Concerning this clonotype: A much bigger clone sits one base away, suggesting this may be a read error. This chain connects TRBV6-2 or TRBV6-3 to TRBJ2-7; 10 bases are shared with TRBD1. This CDR3 comprises 16 residues. Germline assignment: CDR1 MNHEY and CDR2 SVGEGT. The V and J ends lost 0 bases and 3 bases, in that order; junction bases with no gene match: 5. The CDR3, as DNA: TGTGCCAGCAGTTACTCCCCGGGACAGGGGTTCTACGAGCAGTACTTC. As protein: CASSYSPGQGFYEQYF.

This clonotype has a count of ten or more. The rearrangement uses TRBV5-1 and TRBJ2-2; D ambiguous. From germline, CDR1 is SGHRS and CDR2 YFSETQ. CDR3 size: 14 residues. Trimming took off 3 bases at V and 1 base at J, with 7 bases between the two ends. The CDR3 coding sequence is TGCGCCAGCAGCTCACAGCAGAACACCGGGGAGCTGTTTTTT. This encodes CASSSQQNTGELFF.

The chain joins TRBV19 to TRBJ2-7; D unresolved. V lost 2 bases and J lost 0, with 11 bases in between. Germline V lookup: CDR1 LNHDA, CDR2 SQIVND (reference sequence). This CDR3 has 15 residues. The CDR3 here is CASSISRSSSYEQYF. In nucleotides, the CDR3 is TGTGCCAGTAGTATAAGCAGGTCGAGCTCCTACGAGCAGTACTTC.

This chain links TRBV6-2 or TRBV6-3 with TRBJ2-2, with 9 bases aligning to TRBD2. Germline assignment: CDR1 MNHEY and CDR2 SVGEGT. The V segment lost 0 bases and the J segment 6 bases; nucleotides outside the gene matches: 8. This CDR3 is 17 amino acids long. The CDR3 DNA reads TGTGCCAGCAGTTACTCGATGGCGGGAGGGATGGCCGGGGAGCTGTTTTTT. Its translation: CASSYSMAGGMAGELFF.

This clonotype was observed a handful of times. The J gene is TRBJ2-7, the V gene TRBV20-1, with D maybe TRBD1 (6 bases). Germline-derived CDR1 and CDR2 are DFQATT and SNEGSKA (reference sequence). The V end was cut by 5 bases, the J end by 3 bases, with 14 bases between. This CDR3 has 13 residues. CDR3: CSAYRDIYYEQYF. The CDR3 DNA reads TGCAGTGCTTACCGGGACATCTACTACGAGCAGTACTTC.

As to this clonotype: An end of the junction does not agree with germline; a read error may underlie this. The CDR3 sequence is CASSRTSGGGGTQYF. CDR3 nucleotides: TGTGCTAGCAGCCGGACTAGCGGGGGGGGTGGGACCCAGTACTTC. This sequence joins TRBV7-7 and TRBJ2-5, with 15 bases matching TRBD2. The CDR3 is made up of 15 amino acids. In germline, CDR1 is SSHAT, CDR2 FNYEAQ (reference sequence).

This clonotype was seen only a few times. The rearrangement links TRBV4-1 to TRBJ1-1; TRBD1 agrees at 9 bases. The V gene end was trimmed by 3 bases and the J gene end by 1 base; junction bases not matched to a gene: 3. In germline, CDR1 is MGHRA, CDR2 YSYEKL. CDR3 length: 15 amino acids. The CDR3 coding sequence is TGCGCCAGCAGCCAGTCGGGACAGGGGAACACTGAAGCTTTCTTT. It translates to CASSQSGQGNTEAFF.

This clonotype was counted between two and nine times. The gene calls are TRBV3-1 and TRBJ2-3; the D gene is possibly TRBD1 (5 bases). Germline CDR1 LGHDT, CDR2 YNNKEL (reference sequence). The CDR3 extends over 13 amino acids. Between the trimmed V and J ends, which lost 3 bases and 4 bases, there was a span of 8 bases. The CDR3 DNA reads TGTGCCAGCAGCCACCGACAGCCAGATACGCAGTATTTT. This encodes CASSHRQPDTQYF.

V is TRBV7-2 and J is TRBJ2-7; no reliable D call. Germline CDR1 and CDR2: SGHTA and FQGNSA. The CDR3 contains 15 residues. V was shortened by 1 base and J by 2 bases, with 12 bases between the two germline ends. This CDR3 reads CASSLVGIGPYEQYF. The CDR3 coding sequence is TGTGCCAGCAGCTTAGTAGGGATCGGCCCCTACGAGCAGTACTTC.

The sample holds a few counts of this clonotype. The chain combines TRBV30 with TRBJ2-7, with TRBD2 matching 8 bases. Germline trimming cut 2 bases from V and 5 bases from J; bases unmatched to any gene: 11. Germline lookup yields CDR1 GTSNPN and CDR2 SVGIG (reference sequence). This CDR3 is 15 amino acids long. This chain's CDR3 is CAWSYVGRARNEQYF. CDR3 nucleotide sequence: TGTGCCTGGAGTTATGTCGGGAGGGCCAGAAACGAGCAGTACTTC.

The V gene is TRBV18, the J gene TRBJ2-1; D may be TRBD2 (6 bases). Trimming left V 3 bases short and J 2 bases short, with 11 bases between. Germline loops: CDR1 KGHSH, CDR2 LQKENI. The CDR3 spans 15 residues. The CDR3 spells CASSPSGATYNEQFF. As DNA, the CDR3 is TGTGCCAGCTCACCTAGCGGAGCTACCTACAATGAGCAGTTCTTC.

With regard to this clonotype: A much larger clone sits a single nucleotide away, making a read error possible. No conserved phenylalanine or tryptophan is present at the end of the CDR3, so a read error is the likely explanation. The chain uses TRBV3-1 and TRBJ2-7; D not resolved. The V and J ends lost 0 bases and 2 bases respectively, with 11 bases between them. The CDR3 is 15 amino acids. Germline V gives CDR1 LGHDT, CDR2 YNNKEL (reference sequence). This CDR3 is CASSQDSNRAYEQYL. Written as DNA, the CDR3 is TGTGCCAGCAGCCAAGATAGTAACAGAGCCTACGAGCAGTACCTC.

The chain uses TRBV6-9 and TRBJ2-4, with 8 nucleotides matching TRBD2. Germline V gene sequence: CDR1 MNHGY, CDR2 SVAAGI. Trimming took 4 bases from V and 7 from J; bases not matched to a gene: 15. The length of the CDR3 is 17 residues. DNA for the CDR3: TGTGCCAGCAGTTCCCCTGTCGGGAGGGCCCTAGGGAACATTCAGTACTTC. This encodes CASSSPVGRALGNIQYF.

This clonotype occurred many times. The chain employs TRBV12-3 or TRBV12-4 and TRBJ1-2; TRBD1 is a possible D gene (6 bases). Trimming stripped 5 bases from V and 3 bases from J, with 16 bases between. This CDR3 spans 15 amino acids. The CDR3 DNA sequence: TGTGCCAGCAGTCGGGACGGAGGGGGGGACTATGGCTACACCTTC. Protein product: CASSRDGGGDYGYTF.

Concerning this clonotype: A single base separates this from a much larger clone, so it may be a read error. The chain combines TRBV2 with TRBJ2-4, with a tentative D call TRBD2 (6 bases). Per the germline V gene, CDR1 is SNHLY and CDR2 is FYNNEI. There are 12 residues in the CDR3. V was cut by 5 bases and J by 9 bases, with 11 bases left in between. As DNA, the CDR3 is TGTGCCAGCAGTAATGGGGGGACCATTCAGTACTTC. Translating gives CASSNGGTIQYF.

This clonotype came up many times. In DNA form, the CDR3 reads TGTGCCAGCAGCTCCGAAAGGTGGGATACAGATACGCAGTATTTT. Translating gives CASSSERWDTDTQYF. J is TRBJ2-3 and V is TRBV7-8; D is ambiguous. This CDR3 region has 15 residues. Trimming stripped 4 bases from V and 3 bases from J, with 14 bases between. Germline V gene lookup returns CDR1 SGHVS and CDR2 FQNEAQ.

This clonotype came up once. A single base separates this from a much larger clone, so it may be a read error. The chain uses TRBV2 and TRBJ2-7, with TRBD2 matching 14 bases. V shed 4 bases, J shed 6 bases, and the junction held 11 bases outside the gene matches. The germline V gene encodes CDR1 SNHLY and CDR2 FYNNEI. CDR3 length equals 17 residues. The CDR3, as DNA: TGTGCCAGCAGTGTTTCGGGGACTAGCGGGAGACTGGCCGAGCAGTACTTC. Encoded protein: CASSVSGTSGRLAEQYF.

This clonotype was counted at least ten times. This sequence joins TRBV12-3 or TRBV12-4 and TRBJ1-4; 8 bases align to TRBD1. The CDR3 is 17 residues long. The V gene end was trimmed by 5 bases and the J gene end by 5 bases; junction bases not matched to a gene: 13. The CDR3 is CASSTFGWGQENEKLFF. The CDR3 DNA reads TGTGCCAGCAGTACCTTCGGATGGGGACAGGAGAATGAAAAACTGTTTTTT.

This clonotype came up a few times. Being one base from a much bigger clone, this may be a read error. The chain carries TRBV28 and TRBJ1-5; D is possibly TRBD1 (5 bases). V gave up 5 bases and J gave up 3 bases, with 17 bases separating them. Germline V lookup: CDR1 MDHEN, CDR2 SYDVKM. The CDR3 extends over 16 amino acids. The CDR3, as DNA: TGTGCCAGCAGTACGACCCGGGGAGGGACCAATCAGCCCCAGCATTTT. Residues: CASSTTRGGTNQPQHF.

This clonotype was seen many times. This sequence joins TRBV27 and TRBJ1-2, with a possible D match to TRBD1 (6 bases). Germline CDR1 reads MNHEY; CDR2 reads SMNVEV (reference sequence). Between the trimmed V and J ends, which lost 5 bases and 7 bases, there was a span of 14 bases. The CDR3 runs to 13 residues. The CDR3 sequence is CASSLYEQGGYTF. The DNA for the CDR3 is TGTGCCAGCAGTCTGTACGAACAGGGTGGCTACACCTTC.

The chain uses TRBV18 and TRBJ2-2; 7 bases fit TRBD1. J gave up 0 bases and V 2 bases, and 3 bases lay outside the gene matches. Germline-derived CDR1 and CDR2 are KGHSH and LQKENI. This CDR3 region has 16 residues. The CDR3 sequence: CASSPSGQPNTGELFF. As DNA, the CDR3 is TGTGCCAGCTCACCATCGGGACAGCCGAACACCGGGGAGCTGTTTTTT.